A selection of T cell receptor beta chains follows, all from one sample in a study of blood T cells in healthy people across ages. TCRdb passed the 5' RACE reads through MiXCR, listing each CDR3 protein once. This repertoire shows about 760,000 distinct CDR3 sequences, about 56% found once; its top ten account for more than 25%. Material for sequencing was blood. Every receptor here comes from a man aged 35 to 55 in good health. The conserved cysteine and the conserved F or W are not part of the CDR3 here. Clone size is shown for a subset of rows, as once, few, many or a class of expanded clone.

length: 11
J: TRBJ1-6
V: TRBV6-5
size: NA
CDR3: ASGDGINSPPH

length: 15
J: TRBJ2-7
V: TRBV7-2
size: NA
CDR3: ASSLLGLQSSAYEQY

length: 10
J: TRBJ2-7
V: TRBV24-1
size: few
CDR3: ATGTDSYEQY

length: 11
J: NA
V: TRBV20-1
size: few
CDR3: SARALASYEQY

length: 9
J: TRBJ1-1
V: TRBV20-1
size: few
CDR3: SATTSTEAF

length: 12
J: TRBJ1-2
V: TRBV7-3
size: NA
CDR3: ASSLGGGPYGYT

length: 12
J: TRBJ2-1
V: TRBV20-1
size: NA
CDR3: SAGGELGTGEQF

length: 13
J: TRBJ2-3
V: TRBV7-6
size: NA
CDR3: ASSSPGQGASTQY

length: 14
J: TRBJ2-3
V: TRBV7-2
size: few
CDR3: ASSFFGTPSTDTQY

length: 12
J: TRBJ1-5
V: TRBV5-1
size: few
CDR3: ASSPLGAYQPQH

length: 12
J: TRBJ1-4
V: TRBV30
size: few
CDR3: AWAGGPTNEKLF

length: 10
J: TRBJ2-4
V: TRBV5-6
size: NA
CDR3: ASSSPGRVQY

length: 12
J: TRBJ2-5
V: TRBV12-3/TRBV12-4
size: few
CDR3: ASSLAGAEETQY

length: 13
J: TRBJ2-3
V: TRBV6-5
size: NA
CDR3: ASSPDSGSGDTQY

length: 12
J: TRBJ2-7
V: TRBV6-5
size: NA
CDR3: ASSYSGRAYEQY

length: 11
J: TRBJ2-4
V: TRBV29-1
size: few
CDR3: SARISGRDIQY

length: 10
J: TRBJ2-7
V: TRBV25-1
size: few
CDR3: ASLGRPWEQY

length: 15
J: TRBJ2-3
V: TRBV5-8
size: NA
CDR3: ASSLRTGPAGTDTQY

length: 13
J: TRBJ2-7
V: TRBV5-1
size: few
CDR3: ASSLGSGQPYEQY

length: 13
J: TRBJ1-4
V: TRBV7-2
size: few
CDR3: ASSLGQLSNEKLF

length: 12
J: TRBJ1-4
V: TRBV27
size: NA
CDR3: ASAPGGVFEKLF

length: 13
J: TRBJ1-5
V: TRBV20-1
size: NA
CDR3: SAGPAGGRDQPQH

length: 12
J: TRBJ2-4
V: TRBV5-4
size: NA
CDR3: ASSLEGPRDIQY

length: 13
J: TRBJ1-1
V: TRBV7-9
size: NA
CDR3: ASSPGSTGGTEAF